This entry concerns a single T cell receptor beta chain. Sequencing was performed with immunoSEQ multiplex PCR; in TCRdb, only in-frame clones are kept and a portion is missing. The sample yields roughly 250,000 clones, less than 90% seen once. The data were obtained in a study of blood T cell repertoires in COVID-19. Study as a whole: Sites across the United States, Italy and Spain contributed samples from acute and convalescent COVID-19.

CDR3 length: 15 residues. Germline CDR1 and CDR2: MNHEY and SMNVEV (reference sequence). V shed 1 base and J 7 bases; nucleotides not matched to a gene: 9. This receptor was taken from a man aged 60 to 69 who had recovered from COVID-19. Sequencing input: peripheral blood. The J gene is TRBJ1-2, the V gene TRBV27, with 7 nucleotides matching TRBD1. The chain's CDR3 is CASSLFGGGLGGYTF. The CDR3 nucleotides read TGTGCCAGCAGTTTATTTGGAGGGGGCTTGGGTGGCTACACCTTC.